These 3 T cell receptor beta chains originate from one sample sequenced in a study of CD8+ T cells in alopecia areata. Following extraction, RNA underwent reverse transcription to cDNA, which served as the sequencing template. Generated by immunoSEQ multiplex PCR, the TCRdb table keeps only in-frame clones and is missing some. The sample contains over 200,000 clones, around 62% of which appear only once. The source material was CD4+ T cells sorted from blood, sampled at week 0. The receptors were sampled from a human donor with alopecia areata.

This clone has more than one count but fewer than ten. The junction departs from germline at one end; a sequencing error may be responsible. The genes are TRBV7-8 and TRBJ2-1, with 8 bases fitting TRBD1. This CDR3 has 12 residues. Germline V gene lookup returns CDR1 SGHVS and CDR2 FQNEAQ. CDR3: CASSPTRTGLIF. The CDR3, as DNA: TGTGCCAGCAGCCCTACAAGGACAGGGCTAATCTTC.

V and J are TRBV27 and TRBJ2-1, with D perhaps TRBD2 (6 bases). V lost 3 bases, J lost 8 bases, and 14 bases lay in between. There are 14 residues in the CDR3. Germline loops: CDR1 MNHEY, CDR2 SMNVEV (reference sequence). DNA of the CDR3: TGTGCCAGCAGTTTGGCCGGGAGAGTCGATGAGCAGTTCTTC. Translated, it gives CASSLAGRVDEQFF.

V gene TRBV27 combines with J gene TRBJ1-5; unclear D gene. Germline V CDR1 and CDR2: MNHEY, SMNVEV (reference sequence). The V end lost 6 bases, the J end lost 7 bases, and 13 bases lay between the germline ends. This CDR3 has 13 residues. Here the CDR3 reads CASRRALDQPQHF. CDR3 nucleotides: TGTGCCAGCAGGCGGGCCCTAGACCAGCCCCAGCATTTT.